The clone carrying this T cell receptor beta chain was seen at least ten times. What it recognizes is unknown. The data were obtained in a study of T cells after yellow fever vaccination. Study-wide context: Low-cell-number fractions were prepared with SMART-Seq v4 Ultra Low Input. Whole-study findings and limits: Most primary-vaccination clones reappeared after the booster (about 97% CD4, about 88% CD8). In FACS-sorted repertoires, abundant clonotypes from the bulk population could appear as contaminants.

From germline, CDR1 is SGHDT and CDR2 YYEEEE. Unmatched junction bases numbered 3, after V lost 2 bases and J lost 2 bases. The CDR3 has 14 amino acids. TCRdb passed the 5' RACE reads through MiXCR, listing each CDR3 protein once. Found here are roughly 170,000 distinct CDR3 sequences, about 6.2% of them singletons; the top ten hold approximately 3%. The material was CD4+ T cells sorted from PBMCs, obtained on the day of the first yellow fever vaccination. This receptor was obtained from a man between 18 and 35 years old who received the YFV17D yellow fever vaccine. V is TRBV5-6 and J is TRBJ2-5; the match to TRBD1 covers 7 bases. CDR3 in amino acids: CASSFTGVQETQYF. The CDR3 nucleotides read TGTGCCAGCAGCTTTACAGGGGTGCAAGAGACCCAGTACTTC.